This T cell receptor (beta chain) is from a study of control samples from healthy donors and cancer patients. Libraries were prepared by immunoSEQ multiplex PCR; TCRdb keeps only in-frame clonotypes and omits some of them. Here the sample spans about 100,000 clones, roughly 92% being singletons. Sequences were obtained from blood. This TCR derives from a human donor in good health. The donor label of this sample is uncertain.

The CDR3 sequence: CASSLVGKTSMAFF. Here the CDR3 DNA reads TGTGCCAGCAGCTTGGTTGGGAAAACATCCATGGCTTTCTTT. The V and J genes are TRBV5-5 and TRBJ1-1; the D is unclear. Trimming took off 0 bases at V and 11 bases at J, with 17 bases between the two ends. This CDR3 region has 14 residues. CDR1 SGHKS and CDR2 YYEKEE come from the germline V gene (reference sequence).